This T cell receptor (beta chain) was observed in a study of OX40 agonist ivuxolimab in advanced cancers. Measured with immunoSEQ multiplex PCR; TCRdb has only the in-frame clones, and not every one. The repertoire holds 15,000 to 20,000 clones, with around 69% as singletons. As to this clone: A read error may account for a junction end that differs from germline.

Germline V lookup: CDR1 SEHNR, CDR2 FQNEAQ (reference sequence). This CDR3 is built from 13 residues. The gene calls are TRBV7-9 and TRBJ2-7, with 10 bases aligning to TRBD2. The receptor was isolated from an adult with an advanced solid tumor such as melanoma, head and neck, liver or kidney cancer. The sequences come from CD4+ or CD8+ T cells sorted from blood, collected in a trial of the OX40 agonist ivuxolimab. This CDR3 is CASSFGLAEDPFF. Here the CDR3 DNA reads TGTGCCAGCAGCTTCGGACTAGCGGAGGACCCGTTCTTC.